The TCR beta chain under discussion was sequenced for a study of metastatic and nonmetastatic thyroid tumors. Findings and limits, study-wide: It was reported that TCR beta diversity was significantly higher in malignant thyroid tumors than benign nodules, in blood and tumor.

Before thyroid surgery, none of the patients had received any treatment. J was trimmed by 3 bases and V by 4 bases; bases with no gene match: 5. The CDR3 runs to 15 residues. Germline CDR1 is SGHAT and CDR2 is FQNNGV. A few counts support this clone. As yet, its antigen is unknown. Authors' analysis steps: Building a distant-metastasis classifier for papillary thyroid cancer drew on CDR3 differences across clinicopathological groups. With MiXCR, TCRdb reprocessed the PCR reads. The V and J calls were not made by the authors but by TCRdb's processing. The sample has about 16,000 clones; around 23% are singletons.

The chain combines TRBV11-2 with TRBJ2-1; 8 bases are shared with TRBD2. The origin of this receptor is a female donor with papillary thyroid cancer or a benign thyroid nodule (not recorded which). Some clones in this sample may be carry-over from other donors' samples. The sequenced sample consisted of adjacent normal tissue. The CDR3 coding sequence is TGTGCCAGCAGCTATTCTAGCGGGTACTACAATGAGCAGTTCTTC. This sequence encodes CASSYSSGYYNEQFF.